This T cell receptor beta chain was obtained from a study of human T cells and chemical hapten exposure. Study context: The study sensitized with 2% DPC on a roughly 2 cm by roughly 2 cm patch of upper inner arm skin. Minor volume differences among pooled libraries chiefly drove per-sample TCR yield variation.

This clonotype was recorded a few times. The V segment lost 0 bases and the J segment 6 bases; nucleotides outside the gene matches: 7. The CDR3 is made up of 16 amino acids. The germline CDR1 and CDR2 sequences are LGHNA and YSLEER. TCRdb independently ran MiXCR on the RACE reads; one entry per CDR3 protein. The sample contains some 84,000 distinct CDR3 sequences, roughly 10% of which appear only once. The sample's time point: patch test 3, about 24 weeks after DPC sensitization. Stated treatment: therapeutic diphenylcyclopropenone sensitization with weekly scalp DPC. Sequencing used whole blood, obtained in connection with sensitization to the hapten diphenylcyclopropenone (DPC). The chain couples TRBV4-3 to TRBJ2-1; the match to TRBD2 covers 8 bases. This TCR derives from a woman aged 50 to 60 with alopecia areata. Some clones in this sample may be carry-over from other donors' samples. The CDR3 here is CASSQDTTGGGNEQFF. CDR3 bases: TGCGCCAGCAGCCAAGATACGACGGGAGGGGGCAATGAGCAGTTCTTC.